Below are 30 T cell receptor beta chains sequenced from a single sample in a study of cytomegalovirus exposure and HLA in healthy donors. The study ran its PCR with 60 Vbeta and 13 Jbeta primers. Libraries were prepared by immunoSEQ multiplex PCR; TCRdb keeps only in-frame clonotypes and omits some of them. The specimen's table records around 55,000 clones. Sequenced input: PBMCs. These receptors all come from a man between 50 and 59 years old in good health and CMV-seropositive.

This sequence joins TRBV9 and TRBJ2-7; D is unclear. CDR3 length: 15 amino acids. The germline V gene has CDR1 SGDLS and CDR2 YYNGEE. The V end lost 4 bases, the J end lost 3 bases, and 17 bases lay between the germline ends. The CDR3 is CASSNAPGIRYEQYF. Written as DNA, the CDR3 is TGTGCCAGCAGCAATGCTCCGGGTATCCGCTACGAGCAGTACTTC.

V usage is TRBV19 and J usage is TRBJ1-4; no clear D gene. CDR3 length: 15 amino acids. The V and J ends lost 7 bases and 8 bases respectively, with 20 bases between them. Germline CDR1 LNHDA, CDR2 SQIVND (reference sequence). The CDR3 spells CASTSGGLFDEKLFF. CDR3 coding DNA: TGTGCCAGTACCTCAGGAGGCCTCTTCGACGAAAAACTGTTTTTT.

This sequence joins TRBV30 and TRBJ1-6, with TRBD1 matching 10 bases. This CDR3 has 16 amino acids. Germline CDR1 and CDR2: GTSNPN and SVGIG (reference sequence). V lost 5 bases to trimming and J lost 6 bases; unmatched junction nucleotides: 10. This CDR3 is CAWGGDRTGGNSPLHF. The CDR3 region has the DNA TGTGCCTGGGGGGGGGACCGGACAGGGGGTAATTCACCCCTCCACTTT.

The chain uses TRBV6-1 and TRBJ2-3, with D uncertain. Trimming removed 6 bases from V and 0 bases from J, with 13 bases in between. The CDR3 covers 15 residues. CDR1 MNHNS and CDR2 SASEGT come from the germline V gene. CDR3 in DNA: TGTGCCAGCAGAGCCTCAACCCTGAGCACAGATACGCAGTATTTT. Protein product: CASRASTLSTDTQYF.

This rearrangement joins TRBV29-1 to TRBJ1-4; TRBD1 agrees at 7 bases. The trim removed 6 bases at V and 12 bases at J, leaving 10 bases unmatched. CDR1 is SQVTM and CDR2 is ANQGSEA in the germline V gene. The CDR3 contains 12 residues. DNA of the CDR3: TGCAGCGTGGGGGTCGACAGGGTGGAACTGTTTTTT. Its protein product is CSVGVDRVELFF.

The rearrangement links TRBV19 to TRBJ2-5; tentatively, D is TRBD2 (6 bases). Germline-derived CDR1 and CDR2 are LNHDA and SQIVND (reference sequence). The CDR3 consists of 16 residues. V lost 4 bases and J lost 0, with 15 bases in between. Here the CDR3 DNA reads TGTGCCAGTAGTACCCCCATCGGGAGCTACCAAGAGACCCAGTACTTC. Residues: CASSTPIGSYQETQYF.

CDR3 nucleotide sequence: TGTGCCAGCAGTACAGGATCAAGGGCCTACGAGCAGTACTTC. Its protein product is CASSTGSRAYEQYF. The J gene is TRBJ2-7, the V gene TRBV6-5; D is possibly TRBD1 (5 bases). This CDR3 spans 14 amino acids. Germline V lookup: CDR1 MNHEY, CDR2 SVGAGI. Between the trimmed V and J ends, which lost 5 bases and 2 bases, there was a span of 13 bases.

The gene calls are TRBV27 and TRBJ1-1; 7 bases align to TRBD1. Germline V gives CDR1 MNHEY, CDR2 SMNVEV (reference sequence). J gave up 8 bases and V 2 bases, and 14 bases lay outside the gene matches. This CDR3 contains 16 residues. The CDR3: CASSLGGGGLVREAFF. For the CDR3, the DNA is TGTGCCAGCAGTTTAGGAGGGGGCGGCCTAGTAAGGGAAGCTTTCTTT.

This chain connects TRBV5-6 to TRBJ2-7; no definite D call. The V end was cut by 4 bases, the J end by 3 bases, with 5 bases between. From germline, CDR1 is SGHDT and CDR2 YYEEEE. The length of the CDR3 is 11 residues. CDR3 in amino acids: CASSLYYEQYF. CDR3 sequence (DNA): TGTGCCAGCAGCCTCTACTACGAGCAGTACTTC.

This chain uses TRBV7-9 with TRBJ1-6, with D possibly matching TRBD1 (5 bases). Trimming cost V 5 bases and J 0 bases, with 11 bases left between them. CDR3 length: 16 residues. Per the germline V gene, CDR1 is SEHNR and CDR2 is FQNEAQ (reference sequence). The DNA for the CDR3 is TGTGCCAGCAGCCCCATGGGGGGCTCCTATAATTCACCCCTCCACTTT. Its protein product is CASSPMGGSYNSPLHF.

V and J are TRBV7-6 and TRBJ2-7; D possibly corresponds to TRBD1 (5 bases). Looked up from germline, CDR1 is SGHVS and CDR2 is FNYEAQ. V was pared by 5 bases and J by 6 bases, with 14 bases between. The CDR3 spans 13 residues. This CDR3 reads CASSRTKGSEQYF. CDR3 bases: TGTGCCAGCAGCCGGACGAAGGGGTCCGAGCAGTACTTC.

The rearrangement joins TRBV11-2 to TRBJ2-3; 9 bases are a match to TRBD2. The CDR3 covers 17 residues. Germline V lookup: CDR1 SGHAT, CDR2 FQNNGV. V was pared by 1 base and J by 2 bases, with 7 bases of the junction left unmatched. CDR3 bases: TGTGCCAGCAGCTTAGGTCGGCTAGCGGGGATCACAGATACGCAGTATTTT. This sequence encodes CASSLGRLAGITDTQYF.

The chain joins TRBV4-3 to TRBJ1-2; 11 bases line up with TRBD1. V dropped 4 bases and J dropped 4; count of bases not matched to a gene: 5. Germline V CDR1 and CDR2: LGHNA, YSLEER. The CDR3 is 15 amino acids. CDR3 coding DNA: TGCGCCAGCAGCCGCGGGACAGGGGGAAGCTATGGCTACACCTTC. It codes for CASSRGTGGSYGYTF.

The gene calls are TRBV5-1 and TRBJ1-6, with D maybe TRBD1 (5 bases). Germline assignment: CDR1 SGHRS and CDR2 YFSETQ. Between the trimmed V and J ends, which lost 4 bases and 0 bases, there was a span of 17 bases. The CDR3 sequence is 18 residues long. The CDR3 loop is CASSPRPTQVSYNSPLHF. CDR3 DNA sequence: TGCGCCAGCAGCCCTCGCCCGACACAGGTCTCCTATAATTCACCCCTCCACTTT.

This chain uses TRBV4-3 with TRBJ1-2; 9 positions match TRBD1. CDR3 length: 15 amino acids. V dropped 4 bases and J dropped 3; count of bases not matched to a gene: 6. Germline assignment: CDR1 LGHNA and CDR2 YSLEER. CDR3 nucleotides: TGCGCCAGCAGCCCGGGACAGGGAGTCGACTATGGCTACACCTTC. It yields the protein CASSPGQGVDYGYTF.

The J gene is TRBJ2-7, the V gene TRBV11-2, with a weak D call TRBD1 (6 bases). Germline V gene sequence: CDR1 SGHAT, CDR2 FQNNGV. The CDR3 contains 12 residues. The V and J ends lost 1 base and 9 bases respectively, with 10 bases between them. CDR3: CASSLGGPAQYF. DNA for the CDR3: TGTGCCAGCAGCTTAGGGGGGCCAGCGCAGTACTTC.

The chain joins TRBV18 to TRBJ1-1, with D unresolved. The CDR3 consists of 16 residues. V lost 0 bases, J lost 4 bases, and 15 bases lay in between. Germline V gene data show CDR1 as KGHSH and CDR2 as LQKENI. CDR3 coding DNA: TGTGCCAGCTCACCACCCCTTACGGTTCCTGGCACTGAAGCTTTCTTT. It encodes CASSPPLTVPGTEAFF.

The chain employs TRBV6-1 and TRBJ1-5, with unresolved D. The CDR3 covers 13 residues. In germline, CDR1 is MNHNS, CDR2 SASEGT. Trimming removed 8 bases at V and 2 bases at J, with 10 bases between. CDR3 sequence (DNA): TGTGCCAGCGAGGAGTTGGGCAATCAGCCCCAGCATTTT. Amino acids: CASEELGNQPQHF.

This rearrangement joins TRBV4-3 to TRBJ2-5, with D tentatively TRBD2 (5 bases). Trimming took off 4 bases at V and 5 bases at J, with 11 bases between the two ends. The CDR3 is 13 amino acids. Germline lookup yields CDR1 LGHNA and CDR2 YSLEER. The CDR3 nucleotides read TGCGCCAGCAGCCCTGGACTTCAGGAGACCCAGTACTTC. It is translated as CASSPGLQETQYF.

Here the CDR3 DNA reads TGTGCCAGCAGCTTAGTAGGCAGGGATGGTTCACCCCTCCACTTT. It translates to CASSLVGRDGSPLHF. V and J are TRBV7-2 and TRBJ1-6, with D perhaps TRBD1 (5 bases). The ends were cut back, 1 base at V and 9 bases at J, with 13 bases in the middle. The CDR3 has 15 residues. Germline V gene data show CDR1 as SGHTA and CDR2 as FQGNSA. Supplemented by reference TRBV7-2 and TRBJ1-6, the full variable domain reads GAGVSQSPSNKVTEKGKDVELRCDPISGHTALYWYRQSLGQGLEFLIYFQGNSAPDKSGLPSDRFSAERTGGSVSTLTIQRTQQEDSAVYLCASSLVGRDGSPLHFGNGTRLTVT.

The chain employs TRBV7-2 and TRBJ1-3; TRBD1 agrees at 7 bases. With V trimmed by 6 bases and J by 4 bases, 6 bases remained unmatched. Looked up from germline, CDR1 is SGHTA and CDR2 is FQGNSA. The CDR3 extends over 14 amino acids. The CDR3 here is CASRPGTAGNTIYF. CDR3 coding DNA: TGTGCCAGCAGACCAGGGACAGCCGGAAACACCATATATTTT.

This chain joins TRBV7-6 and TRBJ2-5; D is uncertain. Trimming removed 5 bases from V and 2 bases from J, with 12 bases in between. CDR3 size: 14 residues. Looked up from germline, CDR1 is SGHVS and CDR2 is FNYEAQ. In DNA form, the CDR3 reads TGTGCCAGCAGCCCCACTCACGGGCAAGAGACCCAGTACTTC. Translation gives CASSPTHGQETQYF.

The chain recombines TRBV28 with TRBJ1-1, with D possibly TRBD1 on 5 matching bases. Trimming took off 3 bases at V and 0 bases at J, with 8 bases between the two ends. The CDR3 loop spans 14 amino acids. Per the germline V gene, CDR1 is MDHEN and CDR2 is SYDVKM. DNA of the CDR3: TGTGCCAGCAGTTTTGGGGGGGTGAACACTGAAGCTTTCTTT. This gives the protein CASSFGGVNTEAFF.

CDR3 region: CAWSVRLAGTDTQYF. CDR3 bases: TGTGCCTGGAGTGTACGGCTAGCGGGCACAGATACGCAGTATTTT. V usage is TRBV30 and J usage is TRBJ2-3, with 7 nucleotides matching TRBD2. V gave up 0 bases and J gave up 1 base; unmatched junction bases: 4. Germline loops: CDR1 GTSNPN, CDR2 SVGIG (reference sequence). The length of the CDR3 is 15 residues.

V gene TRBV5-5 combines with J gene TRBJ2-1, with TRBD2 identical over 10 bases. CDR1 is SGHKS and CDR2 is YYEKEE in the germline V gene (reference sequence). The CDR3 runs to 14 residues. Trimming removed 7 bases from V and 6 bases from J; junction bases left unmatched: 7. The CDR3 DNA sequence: TGTGCCAGCCACGGACTAGCGGCTTTCAATGAGCAGTTCTTC. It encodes CASHGLAAFNEQFF.

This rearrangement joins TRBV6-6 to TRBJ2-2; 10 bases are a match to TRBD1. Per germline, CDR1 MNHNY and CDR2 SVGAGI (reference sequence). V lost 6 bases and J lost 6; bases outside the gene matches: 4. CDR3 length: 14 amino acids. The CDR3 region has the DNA TGTGCCAGCAGCCAAGACAGGGGGCCCGGGGAGCTGTTTTTT. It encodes CASSQDRGPGELFF.

CDR3 region: CASSLLTGGVSYQETQYF. In nucleotides, the CDR3 is TGTGCCAGCAGCTTGTTGACGGGAGGGGTCAGCTACCAAGAGACCCAGTACTTC. This chain connects TRBV5-6 to TRBJ2-5, with 8 positions matching TRBD2. CDR1 and CDR2 from the germline V gene are SGHDT and YYEEEE. The CDR3 consists of 18 residues. Losses at the gene ends were 1 base for V and 0 bases for J; bases not matched to a gene: 11.

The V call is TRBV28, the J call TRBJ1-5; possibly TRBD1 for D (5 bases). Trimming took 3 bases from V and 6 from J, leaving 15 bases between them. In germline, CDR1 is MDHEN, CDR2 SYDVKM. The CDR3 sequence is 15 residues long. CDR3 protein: CASSFPTGGRQPQHF. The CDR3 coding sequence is TGTGCCAGCAGTTTCCCTACAGGTGGGCGTCAGCCCCAGCATTTT.

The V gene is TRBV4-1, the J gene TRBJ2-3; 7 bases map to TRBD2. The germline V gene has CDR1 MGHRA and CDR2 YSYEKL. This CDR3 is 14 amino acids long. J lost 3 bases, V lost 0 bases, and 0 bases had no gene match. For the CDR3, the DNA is TGCGCCAGCAGCCAAGAGCGGGGGACAGATACGCAGTATTTT. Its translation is CASSQERGTDTQYF.

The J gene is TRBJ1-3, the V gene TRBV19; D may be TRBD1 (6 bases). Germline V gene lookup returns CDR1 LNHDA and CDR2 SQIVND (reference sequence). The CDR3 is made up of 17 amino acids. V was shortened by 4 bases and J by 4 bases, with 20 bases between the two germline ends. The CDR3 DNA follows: TGTGCCAGTAGTAGAATTCTCGGACAGCGAAGAGGAAACACCATATATTTT. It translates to CASSRILGQRRGNTIYF. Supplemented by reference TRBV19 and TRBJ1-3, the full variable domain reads DGGITQSPKYLFRKEGQNVTLSCEQNLNHDAMYWYRQDPGQGLRLIYYSQIVNDFQKGDIAEGYSVSREKKESFPLTVTSAQKNPTAFYLCASSRILGQRRGNTIYFGEGSWLTVV.